Sequencing of this T cell receptor (beta chain) was carried out in a study of T cells in localized non-small cell lung cancer. Findings of the study overall: Tumor trailed uninvolved adjacent lung in T cell clonality, which peaked there.

Clones were sequenced by immunoSEQ multiplex PCR, and TCRdb holds only the in-frame ones, with some missing. The sample has about 1,000 clones, over 25% seen once; the top ten hold around 10%. Germline V gives CDR1 LNHDA, CDR2 SQIVND (reference sequence). The CDR3 length is 11 residues. Remarks on this clone: Its antigen is still unknown. The germline gene is not matched at one end of the junction; a read error may be the cause.

The source was lung tumor tissue, collected before any cancer treatment. The clonotype was recovered from a woman between 35 and 70 years old with stage I squamous cell lung carcinoma. This sequence joins TRBV19 and TRBJ2-3, with D possibly being TRBD1 (6 bases). The CDR3 coding sequence is TGTGCCAGTAGTGGGATGGGGGCCCCCCGCTTT. Its protein is CASSGMGAPRF.